This note documents a single T cell receptor beta chain sequence. Its antigen is not known. Clones were read by immunoSEQ multiplex PCR, and TCRdb kept only the in-frame ones, dropping some. The sample holds around 92,000 clones, roughly nine tenths seen once. This specimen belongs to a study of T cell responses to AZD1222 COVID-19 vaccine. Notes on the study in general: Among the donors, most were white British and more were female, and clonal diversity was possibly underestimated. The peak T cell response came first, and repertoires were sampled only after it. Spike-specific TCR breadth rose after two AZD1222 doses, and depth rose as well.

This CDR3 spans 15 amino acids. Germline assignment: CDR1 ENHRY and CDR2 SYGVKD. V dropped 4 bases and J dropped 1 base, with 13 bases sitting between them. The receptor's source is an adult in good health. V usage is TRBV10-3 and J usage is TRBJ1-2; the D is unclear. The sample was peripheral blood, taken on day 0 of AZD1222 vaccination. The CDR3, as DNA: TGTGCCATCAGTGGGCAGGAGATACTTAACTATGGCTACACCTTC. This sequence encodes CAISGQEILNYGYTF.